Listed here are 18 T cell receptor beta chains from one sample, sequenced in a study of human CD8 memory T cell subsets. Researchers made TCR beta libraries via UMI-labeled 5' RACE. TCRdb reprocessed the 5' RACE reads and stores each CDR3 protein as one record, lacking DNA. In all, the sample yields 9,900 or so distinct CDR3 sequences. The source material was CD8+ stem-like memory T cells (TSCM and TCM) sorted from PBMCs. Described subset: stem-like memory CD8 T cells (TSTEM), CCR7+ PD-1- TIGIT-. The receptors were gathered from a human donor in good health.

Its frequency marks this clonotype as medium-sized. The gene calls are TRBV7-2 and TRBJ2-1; no DNA is available, so the TRBD2 call from TCRdb remains unchecked. CDR3 length equals 16 residues. Germline V gene sequence: CDR1 SGHTA, CDR2 FQGNSA. The CDR3 is CASSLGGTGGYNEQFF.

V usage is TRBV7-9 and J usage is TRBJ2-7. CDR3 length: 12 residues. Germline loops: CDR1 SEHNR, CDR2 FQNEAQ (reference sequence). This CDR3 is CASSGIWAEQYF.

The rearrangement joins TRBV28 to TRBJ2-7; the D call of TRBD1 rests on TCRdb alone, since no DNA is present to check it. Germline V gene lookup returns CDR1 MDHEN and CDR2 SYDVKM. The CDR3 spans 15 residues. CDR3 region: CASRTVRDRVYEQYF.

CDR3 amino acids: CASSLGPDNQYF. This rearrangement joins TRBV5-1 to TRBJ2-7. This CDR3 region has 12 residues. The V gene's germline CDR1 is SGHRS and CDR2 YFSETQ.

This chain connects TRBV6-5 to TRBJ2-7; the D call of TRBD1 rests on TCRdb alone, since no DNA is present to check it. Germline CDR1 MNHEY, CDR2 SVGAGI. The CDR3 loop spans 13 amino acids. CDR3 sequence: CASSADRVYEQYF.

This clonotype counts as medium-sized by frequency. V is TRBV5-5 and J is TRBJ1-1. Germline assignment: CDR1 SGHKS and CDR2 YYEKEE (reference sequence). This CDR3 is 16 amino acids long. CDR3 amino acids: CASSLSGGGLSTEAFF. The full variable domain, its missing parts supplied by reference TRBV5-5 and TRBJ1-1, is DAGVTQSPTHLIKTRGQQVTLRCSPISGHKSVSWYQQVLGQGPQFIFQYYEKEERGRGNFPDRFSARQFPNYSSELNVNALLLGDSALYLCASSLSGGGLSTEAFFGQGTRLTVV.

The CDR3 loop reads CAISGSREGTYEQYF. The chain joins TRBV10-3 to TRBJ2-7; TCRdb reports TRBD1, a call that lacks DNA to check it against. From germline, CDR1 is ENHRY and CDR2 SYGVKD. This CDR3 comprises 15 residues.

The chain uses TRBV24-1 and TRBJ2-2. The CDR3 sequence is 13 residues long. The V gene's germline CDR1 is KGHDR and CDR2 SFDVKD. CDR3 loop: CATSDPHTGELFF.

This chain links TRBV29-1 with TRBJ2-5. Looked up from germline, CDR1 is SQVTM and CDR2 is ANQGSEA. The CDR3 contains 13 residues. CDR3 sequence: CSVEFWGQETQYF. The full variable domain, rest sourced from reference TRBV29-1 and TRBJ2-5, is SAVISQKPSRDICQRGTSLTIQCQVDSQVTMMFWYRQQPGQSLTLIATANQGSEATYESGFVIDKFPISRPNLTFSTLTVSNMSPEDSSIYLCSVEFWGQETQYFGPGTRLLVL.

The gene calls are TRBV12-3 or TRBV12-4 and TRBJ2-7; the TCRdb call, TRBD1, lacks DNA for checking. The CDR3 has 13 residues. The CDR3 here is CASRGTATWEQYF.

The CDR3: CASSQVETGYYGYTF. The V and J genes are TRBV14 and TRBJ1-2. CDR1 SGHDN and CDR2 FVKESK come from the germline V gene. The CDR3 has 15 amino acids.

Its frequency marks this clonotype as medium-sized. This CDR3 is CASSLDGGNTEAFF. This chain uses TRBV7-3 with TRBJ1-1; TCRdb designates TRBD1, a call that cannot be tested without DNA. The CDR3 loop spans 14 amino acids. CDR1 SGHTA and CDR2 FQGTGA come from the germline V gene.

The CDR3 spells CASSRDNEQFF. The V call is TRBV12-3 or TRBV12-4, the J call TRBJ2-1. The CDR3 has 11 amino acids.

The chain combines TRBV28 with TRBJ2-5; TCRdb selects TRBD1, and the lack of DNA leaves this call unchecked. The CDR3 spans 14 residues. The germline V gene has CDR1 MDHEN and CDR2 SYDVKM. CDR3 protein: CASSSMTGQETQYF.

The chain joins TRBV4-1 to TRBJ2-7; the TCRdb call, TRBD1, lacks DNA for checking. The CDR3 runs 15 residues. CDR1 and CDR2 from the germline V gene are MGHRA and YSYEKL. This chain's CDR3 is CASSPPSGSPYEQYF.

The rearrangement joins TRBV19 to TRBJ1-1; TCRdb designates TRBD1, a call that cannot be tested without DNA. Germline CDR1 and CDR2: LNHDA and SQIVND (reference sequence). The CDR3 loop spans 11 amino acids. The CDR3 here is CASRTGTDAFF.

This chain uses TRBV6-5 with TRBJ1-2; without DNA, the TCRdb call of TRBD1 cannot be checked. The germline V gene has CDR1 MNHEY and CDR2 SVGAGI. The CDR3 covers 15 residues. The CDR3 spells CASSYSLQGANGYTF.

This clonotype ranks as medium-sized in terms of frequency. This chain connects TRBV5-5 to TRBJ1-5; TCRdb's assignment of TRBD1 cannot be checked, as there is no DNA. The CDR3 is 16 amino acids. Germline V gives CDR1 SGHKS, CDR2 YYEKEE (reference sequence). The CDR3: CASSEGTGGFRQPQHF.